Here is one TCR beta chain with its context. What it binds is unknown. The data stem from a study of T cell responses to AZD1222 COVID-19 vaccine. Overall study: The analysis combined second doses at about 4 or about 12 weeks. Study-wide points: Within unmutated variant regions lay the reported targets of nearly half of spike-specific TCRs. Baseline serostatus was positive in only six AZD1222 recipients. A mostly white British donor set with more females was recruited, and clonal diversity was possibly underestimated.

Only in-frame clones appear in the TCRdb table, and some are missing; sequencing was by immunoSEQ multiplex PCR. The sample has some 120,000 clones, approximately 85% seen once. This CDR3 has 14 amino acids. Germline CDR1 is SQVTM and CDR2 is ANQGSEA. J lost 2 bases, V lost 5 bases, and 7 bases had no gene match. This clonotype was obtained from an adult in good health. Sequenced here: peripheral blood, sampled on day 0 of AZD1222 vaccination. The chain recombines TRBV29-1 with TRBJ1-1; 8 bases align to TRBD1. The CDR3 nucleotides are TGCAGCGTTTTTCGGGACAGGCTAAACACTGAAGCTTTCTTT. Translating gives CSVFRDRLNTEAFF.